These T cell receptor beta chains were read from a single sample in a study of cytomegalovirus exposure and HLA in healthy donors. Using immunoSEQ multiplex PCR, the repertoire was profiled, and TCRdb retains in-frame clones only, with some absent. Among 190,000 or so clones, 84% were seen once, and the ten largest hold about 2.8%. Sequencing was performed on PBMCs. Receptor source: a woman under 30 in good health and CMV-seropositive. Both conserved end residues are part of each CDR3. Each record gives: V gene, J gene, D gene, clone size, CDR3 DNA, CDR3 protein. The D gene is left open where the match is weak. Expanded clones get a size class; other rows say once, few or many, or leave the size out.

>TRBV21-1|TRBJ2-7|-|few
TGTGCCAGCAGCGCTACCTACGAGCAGTACTTC
CASSATYEQYF
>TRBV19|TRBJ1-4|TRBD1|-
TGTGCCAGTAGTAGGGGACAGTCATCCGAAAGACTGTTTTTT
CASSRGQSSERLFF
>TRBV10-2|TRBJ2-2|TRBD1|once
TGCGCCAGCACAACCGGACAGGGAGGTACCGGGGAGCTGTTTTTT
CASTTGQGGTGELFF
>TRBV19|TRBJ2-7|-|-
TGTGCCAGTTCCCCTCGAGGCACCTACGAGCAGTACTTC
CASSPRGTYEQYF
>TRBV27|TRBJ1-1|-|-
TGTGCCAGCCTAGACAGGACTGAAGCTTTCTTT
CASLDRTEAFF
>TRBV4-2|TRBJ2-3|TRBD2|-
TGTGCCAGCAGCCAAGATCGACTAGCGGGGAACACAGATACGCAGTATTTT
CASSQDRLAGNTDTQYF
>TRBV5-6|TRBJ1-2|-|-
TGTGCCAGCAGCACCCCGGGGAGTTTCGACTATGGCTACACCTTC
CASSTPGSFDYGYTF
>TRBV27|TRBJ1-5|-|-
TGTGCCAGCAGTTCTATCGGTCAGCCCCAGCATTTT
CASSSIGQPQHF
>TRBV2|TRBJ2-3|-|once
TGTGCCAGCACCCGACAGGAATGGACAGATACGCAGTATTTT
CASTRQEWTDTQYF
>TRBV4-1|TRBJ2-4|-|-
TGCGCCAGCAGCCACGGCAGGGGCAAAAACATTCAGTACTTC
CASSHGRGKNIQYF
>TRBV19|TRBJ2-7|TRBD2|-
TGTGCCAGTAGTTCCGCGGGGGGGTACGAGCAGTACTTC
CASSSAGGYEQYF
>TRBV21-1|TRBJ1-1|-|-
TGTGCCAGCAGCAAACGACGTCCCCCGGGACAGAATATGAACACTGAAGCTTTCTTT
CASSKRRPPGQNMNTEAFF
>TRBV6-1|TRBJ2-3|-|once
TGTGCCAGCAGGGACACCCTCGGCACAGATACGCAGTATTTT
CASRDTLGTDTQYF
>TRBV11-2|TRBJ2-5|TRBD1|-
TGTGCCAGCAGCCTTAACAGGGGCCAGACCCAGTACTTC
CASSLNRGQTQYF
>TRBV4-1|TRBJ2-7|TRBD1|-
TGCGCCAGCAGCCAAGATGGACAGGTAGAGGGGCAGTACTTC
CASSQDGQVEGQYF
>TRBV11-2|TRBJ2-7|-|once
TGTGCCAGCAGCTTAGGGGCTGGGGGGTCCTACGAGCAGTACTTC
CASSLGAGGSYEQYF
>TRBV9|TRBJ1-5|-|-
TGTGCCAGCTCTAGGGGCTCCAATCAGCCCCAGCATTTT
CASSRGSNQPQHF
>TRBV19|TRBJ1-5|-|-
TGTGCCAGTAGTGAGGGGAGGACCAATCAGCCCCAGCATTTT
CASSEGRTNQPQHF
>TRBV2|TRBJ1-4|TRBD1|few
TGTGCCAGCAGCCGGGACAGGCCTTCTCGTGAAAAACTGTTTTTT
CASSRDRPSREKLFF
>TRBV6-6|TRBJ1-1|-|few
TGTGCCAGCAACTACGGGGGGAACACTGAAGCTTTCTTT
CASNYGGNTEAFF
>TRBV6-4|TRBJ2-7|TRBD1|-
TGTGCCAGCAGTCCCGACAGGGGCTCCTACGAGCAGTACTTC
CASSPDRGSYEQYF
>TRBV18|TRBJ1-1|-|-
TGTGCCAGCGTAGATGATTTGAACACTGAAGCTTTCTTT
CASVDDLNTEAFF
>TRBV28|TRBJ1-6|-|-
TGTGCCAGCAGTTTGACGGAGCCCTCTTCACCCCTCCACTTT
CASSLTEPSSPLHF
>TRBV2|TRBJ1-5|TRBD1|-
TGTGCCAGCAGGCGACCCGGGACAGACAATCAGCCCCAGCATTTT
CASRRPGTDNQPQHF
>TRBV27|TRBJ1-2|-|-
TGTGCCAGCAGGGGAACGGGGAACTATGGCTACACCTTC
CASRGTGNYGYTF
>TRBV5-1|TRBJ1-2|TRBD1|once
TGCGCCAGCAGCTCCCAACCCGGGACAGGTGGATTCGCTAACTATGGCTACACCTTC
CASSSQPGTGGFANYGYTF
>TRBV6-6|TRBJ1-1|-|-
TGTGCCAGCAGTGATGGGGCTTCAAACACTGAAGCTTTCTTT
CASSDGASNTEAFF
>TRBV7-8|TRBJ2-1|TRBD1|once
TGTGCCAGCAGCCCTTCGGGACAGGGGGATAATAATGAGCAGTTCTTC
CASSPSGQGDNNEQFF
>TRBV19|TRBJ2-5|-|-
TGTGCCAGTAGTATAGATCGAGAGACCCAGTACTTC
CASSIDRETQYF
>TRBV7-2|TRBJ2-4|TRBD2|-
TGTGCCAGCAGCCCGACTAGCGGGGGGGCCAAAAACATTCAGTACTTC
CASSPTSGGAKNIQYF
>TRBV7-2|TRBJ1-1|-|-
TGTGCCAGCAGCCTACGTATGGCAGGGACAAACACTGAAGCTTTCTTT
CASSLRMAGTNTEAFF
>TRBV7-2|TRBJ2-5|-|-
TGTGCCAGCAGCTCATACCAAGAGACCCAGTACTTC
CASSSYQETQYF
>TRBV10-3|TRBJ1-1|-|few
TGTGCCATCAGTGAGTACGGGACTGAAGCTTTCTTT
CAISEYGTEAFF
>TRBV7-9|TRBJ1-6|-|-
TGTGCCAGCAGCTTAGAGGAGATGGTGGCAGGGGATTCACCCCTCCACTTT
CASSLEEMVAGDSPLHF
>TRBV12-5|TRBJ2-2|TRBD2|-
TGTGCTAGTGGTCTCGGGACTACAGACGGGGAGCTGTTTTTT
CASGLGTTDGELFF
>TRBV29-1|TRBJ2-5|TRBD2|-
TGCAGCGTTGAAGTTGTACCGGGACTAGCTGTACAAGAGACCCAGTACTTC
CSVEVVPGLAVQETQYF
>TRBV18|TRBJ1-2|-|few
TGTGCCAGCTCACCACAGTCGAAAGCCGGCTACACCTTC
CASSPQSKAGYTF
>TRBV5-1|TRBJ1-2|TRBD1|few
TGCGCCAGCAGCCCCCTGAGGGGACAGGGATTCAACTATGGCTACACCTTC
CASSPLRGQGFNYGYTF
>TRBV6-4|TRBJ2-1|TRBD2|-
TGTGCCAGCAGTGGCGGGGGGGCCTTGAATGAGCAGTTCTTC
CASSGGGALNEQFF
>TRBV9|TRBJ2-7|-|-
TGTGCCAGCAGCCCAACCGGGACAACCTCCTACGAGCAGTACTTC
CASSPTGTTSYEQYF
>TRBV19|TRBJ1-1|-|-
TGTGCCAGTACCCGTTACTACACTGAAGCTTTCTTT
CASTRYYTEAFF